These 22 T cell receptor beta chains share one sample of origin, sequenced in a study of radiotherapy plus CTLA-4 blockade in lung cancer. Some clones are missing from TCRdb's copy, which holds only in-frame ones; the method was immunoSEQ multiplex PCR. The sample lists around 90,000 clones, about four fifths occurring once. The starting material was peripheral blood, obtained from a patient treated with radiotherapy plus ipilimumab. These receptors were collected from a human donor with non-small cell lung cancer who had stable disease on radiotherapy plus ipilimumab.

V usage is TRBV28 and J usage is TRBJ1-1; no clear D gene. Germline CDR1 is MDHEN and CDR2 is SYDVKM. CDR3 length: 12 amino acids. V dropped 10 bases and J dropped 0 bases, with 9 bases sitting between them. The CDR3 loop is CATHSLNTEAFF. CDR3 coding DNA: TGTGCCACCCACTCCTTGAACACTGAAGCTTTCTTT.

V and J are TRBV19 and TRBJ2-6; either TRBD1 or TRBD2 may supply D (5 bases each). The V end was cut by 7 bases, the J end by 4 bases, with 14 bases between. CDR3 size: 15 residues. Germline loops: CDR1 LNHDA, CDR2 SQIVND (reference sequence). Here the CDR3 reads CASKLTGAGANVLTF. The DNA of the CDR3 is TGTGCCAGTAAACTAACCGGGGCCGGGGCCAACGTCCTGACTTTC.

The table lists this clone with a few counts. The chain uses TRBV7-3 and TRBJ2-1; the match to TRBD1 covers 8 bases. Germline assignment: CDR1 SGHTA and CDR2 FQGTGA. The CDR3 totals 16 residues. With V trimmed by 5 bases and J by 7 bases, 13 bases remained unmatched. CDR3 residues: CASSHLTDRARNEQFF. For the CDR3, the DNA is TGTGCCAGCAGCCACTTAACGGACAGGGCTAGAAATGAGCAGTTCTTC.

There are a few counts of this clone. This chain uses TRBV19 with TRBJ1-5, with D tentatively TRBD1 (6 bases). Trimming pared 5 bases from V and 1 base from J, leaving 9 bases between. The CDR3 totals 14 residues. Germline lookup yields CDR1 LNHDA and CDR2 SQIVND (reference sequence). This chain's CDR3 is CASSRTVSNQPQHF. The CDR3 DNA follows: TGTGCCAGTAGTCGGACAGTCAGCAATCAGCCCCAGCATTTT.

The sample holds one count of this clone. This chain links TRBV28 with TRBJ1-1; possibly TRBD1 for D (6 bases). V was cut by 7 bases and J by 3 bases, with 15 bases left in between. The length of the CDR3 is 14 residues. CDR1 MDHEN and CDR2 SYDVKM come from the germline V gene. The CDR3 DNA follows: TGTGCCAGCACTCCGAACAGGGAGCACACTGAAGCTTTCTTT. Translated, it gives CASTPNREHTEAFF.

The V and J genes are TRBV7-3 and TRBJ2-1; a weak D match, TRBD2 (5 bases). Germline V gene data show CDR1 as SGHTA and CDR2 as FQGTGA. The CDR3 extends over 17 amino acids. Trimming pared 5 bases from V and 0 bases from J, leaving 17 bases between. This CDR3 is CASSPQASRSSYNEQFF. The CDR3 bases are TGTGCCAGCAGCCCCCAGGCTAGCAGAAGCTCCTACAATGAGCAGTTCTTC.

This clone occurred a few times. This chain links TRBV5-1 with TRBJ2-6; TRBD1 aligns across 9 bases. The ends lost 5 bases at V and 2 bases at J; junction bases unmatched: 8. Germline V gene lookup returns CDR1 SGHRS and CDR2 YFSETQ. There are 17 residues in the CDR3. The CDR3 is CASRRTGVRAGANVLTF. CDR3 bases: TGCGCCAGCAGAAGGACAGGGGTGAGGGCTGGGGCCAACGTCCTGACTTTC.

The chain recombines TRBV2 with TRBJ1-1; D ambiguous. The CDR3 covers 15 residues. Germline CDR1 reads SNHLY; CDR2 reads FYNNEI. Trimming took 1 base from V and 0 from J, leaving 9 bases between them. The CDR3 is CASSEEPGMNTEAFF. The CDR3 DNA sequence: TGTGCCAGCAGTGAAGAGCCGGGAATGAACACTGAAGCTTTCTTT.

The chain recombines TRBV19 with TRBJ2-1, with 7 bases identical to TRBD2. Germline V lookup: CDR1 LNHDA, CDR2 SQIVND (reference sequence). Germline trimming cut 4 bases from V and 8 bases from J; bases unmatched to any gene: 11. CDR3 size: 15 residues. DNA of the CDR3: TGTGCCAGTAGTACGGGGGACGGGGGGAGTCATGAGCAGTTCTTC. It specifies CASSTGDGGSHEQFF.

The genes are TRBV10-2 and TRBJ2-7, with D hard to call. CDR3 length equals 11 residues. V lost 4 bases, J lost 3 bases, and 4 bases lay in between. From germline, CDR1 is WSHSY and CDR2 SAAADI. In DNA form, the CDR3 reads TGCGCCAGCAGTGCCGACTACGAGCAGTACTTC. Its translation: CASSADYEQYF.

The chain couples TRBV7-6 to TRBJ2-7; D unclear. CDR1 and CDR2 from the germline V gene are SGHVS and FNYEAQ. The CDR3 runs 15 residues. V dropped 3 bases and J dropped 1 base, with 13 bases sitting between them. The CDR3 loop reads CASSFNRDGSYEQYF. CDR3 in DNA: TGTGCCAGCAGCTTTAACCGTGACGGATCCTACGAGCAGTACTTC.

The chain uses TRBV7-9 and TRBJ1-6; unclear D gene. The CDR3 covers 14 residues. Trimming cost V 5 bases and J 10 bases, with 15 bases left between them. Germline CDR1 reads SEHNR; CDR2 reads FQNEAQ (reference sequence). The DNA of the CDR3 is TGTGCCAGCAGCCCGGGAACCGGTGGGTCACCCCTCCACTTT. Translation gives CASSPGTGGSPLHF.

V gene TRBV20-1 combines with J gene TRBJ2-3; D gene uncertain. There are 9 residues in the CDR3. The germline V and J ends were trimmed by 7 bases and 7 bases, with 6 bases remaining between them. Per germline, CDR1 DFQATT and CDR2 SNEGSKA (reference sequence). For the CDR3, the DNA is TGCAGTGGGTTGAATACGCAGTATTTT. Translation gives CSGLNTQYF.

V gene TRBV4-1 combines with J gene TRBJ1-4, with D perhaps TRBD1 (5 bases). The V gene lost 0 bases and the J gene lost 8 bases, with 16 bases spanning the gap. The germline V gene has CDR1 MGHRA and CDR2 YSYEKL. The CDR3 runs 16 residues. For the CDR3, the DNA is TGCGCCAGCAGCCAAGATCTCCACCAGGGATGGGAAAAACTGTTTTTT. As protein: CASSQDLHQGWEKLFF.

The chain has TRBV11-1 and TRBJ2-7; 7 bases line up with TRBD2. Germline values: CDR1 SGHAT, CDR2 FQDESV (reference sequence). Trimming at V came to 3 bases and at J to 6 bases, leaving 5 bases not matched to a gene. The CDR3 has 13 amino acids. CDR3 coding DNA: TGTGCCAGCAGCTTGGGAGGGACGGGCGAGCAGTACTTC. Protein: CASSLGGTGEQYF. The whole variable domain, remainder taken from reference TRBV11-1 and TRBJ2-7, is EAEVAQSPRYKITEKSQAVAFWCDPISGHATLYWYRQILGQGPELLVQFQDESVVDDSQLPKDRFSAERLKGVDSTLKIQPAELGDSAMYLCASSLGGTGEQYFGPGTRLTVT.

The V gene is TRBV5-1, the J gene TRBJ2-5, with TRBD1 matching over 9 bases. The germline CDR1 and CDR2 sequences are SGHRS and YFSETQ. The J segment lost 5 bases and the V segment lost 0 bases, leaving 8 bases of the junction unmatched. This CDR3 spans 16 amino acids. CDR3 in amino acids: CASSLDPGQGRETQYF. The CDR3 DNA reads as TGCGCCAGCAGCTTGGACCCTGGACAGGGGCGGGAGACCCAGTACTTC.

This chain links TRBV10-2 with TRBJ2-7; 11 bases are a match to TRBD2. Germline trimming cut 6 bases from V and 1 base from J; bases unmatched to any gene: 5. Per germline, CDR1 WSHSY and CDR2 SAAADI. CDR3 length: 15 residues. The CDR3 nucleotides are TGCGCCAGCAGACCAGGACTAGCGGGTTCCTACGAGCAGTACTTC. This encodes CASRPGLAGSYEQYF.

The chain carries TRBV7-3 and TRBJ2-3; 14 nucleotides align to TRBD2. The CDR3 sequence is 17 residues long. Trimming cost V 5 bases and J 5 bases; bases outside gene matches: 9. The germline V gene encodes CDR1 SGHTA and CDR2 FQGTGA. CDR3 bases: TGTGCCAGCAGCCTAATGACTAGCGGGAGGGCCAGAGATACGCAGTATTTT. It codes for CASSLMTSGRARDTQYF.

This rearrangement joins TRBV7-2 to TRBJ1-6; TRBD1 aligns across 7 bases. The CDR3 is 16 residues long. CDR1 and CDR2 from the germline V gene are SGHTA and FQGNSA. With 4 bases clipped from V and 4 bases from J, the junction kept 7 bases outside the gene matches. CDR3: CASSSGQEVYNSPLHF. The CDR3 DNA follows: TGTGCCAGCAGCTCTGGACAGGAAGTGTATAATTCACCCCTCCACTTT.

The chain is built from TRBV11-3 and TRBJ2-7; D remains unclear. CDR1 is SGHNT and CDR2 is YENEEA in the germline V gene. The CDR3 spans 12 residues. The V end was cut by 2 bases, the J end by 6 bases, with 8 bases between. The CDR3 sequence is CASSLSLGEQYF. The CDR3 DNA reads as TGTGCCAGCAGCTTATCTCTGGGCGAGCAGTACTTC. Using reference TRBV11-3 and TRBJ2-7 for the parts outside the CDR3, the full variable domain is EAGVVQSPRYKIIEKKQPVAFWCNPISGHNTLYWYLQNLGQGPELLIRYENEEAVDDSQLPKDRFSAERLKGVDSTLKIQPAELGDSAVYLCASSLSLGEQYFGPGTRLTVT.

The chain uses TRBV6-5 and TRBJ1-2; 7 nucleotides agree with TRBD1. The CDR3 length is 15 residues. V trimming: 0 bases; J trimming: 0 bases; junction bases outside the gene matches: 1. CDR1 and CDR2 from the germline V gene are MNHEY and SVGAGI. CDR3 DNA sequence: TGTGCCAGCAGTTACTCGCAGGGGGCTAACTATGGCTACACCTTC. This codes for CASSYSQGANYGYTF.

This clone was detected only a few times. CDR3 protein: CASRPLGGPSEQYF. For the CDR3, the DNA is TGTGCCAGCAGACCCCTGGGGGGACCTTCCGAGCAGTACTTC. The V and J genes are TRBV6-1 and TRBJ2-7; perhaps TRBD2 as D (6 bases). From germline, CDR1 is MNHNS and CDR2 SASEGT. The CDR3 is 14 amino acids. Between the trimmed V and J ends, which lost 6 bases and 6 bases, there was a span of 18 bases.